This TCR beta chain was retrieved from a study of blood T cells in healthy people across ages. Study-wide points: The lack of PBMC sorting stopped any conclusive naive versus antigen-experienced comparison. Significant beta diversity loss was already apparent by age approximately 38, declining roughly linearly.

Per germline, CDR1 MDHEN and CDR2 SYDVKM. The CDR3 runs to 12 residues. Per sample, a minimum of 7 million PBMCs were isolated. Combining a sample-barcoded 5' primer with a J-beta primer mix, a second PCR ran for 7 to 11 cycles. Each cDNA molecule was tagged by a template-switch adaptor with 12 random nucleotides. TCRdb re-called the 5' RACE reads with MiXCR, one entry per CDR3 protein. The sample lists about 2 million distinct CDR3 sequences, roughly 50% occurring once. A remark on this clonotype: The antigen is unknown.

The chain carries TRBV28 and TRBJ2-4, with D unresolved. The DNA end is a closer match to TRBJ2-7, so the J assignment may be wrong. The source of this sequence is a middle-aged woman in good health. The sequencing input was blood. CDR3 residues: CASGPGPYEQYF. The CDR3 coding sequence is TGTGCCAGCGGTCCAGGCCCCTACGAGCAGTACTTC.